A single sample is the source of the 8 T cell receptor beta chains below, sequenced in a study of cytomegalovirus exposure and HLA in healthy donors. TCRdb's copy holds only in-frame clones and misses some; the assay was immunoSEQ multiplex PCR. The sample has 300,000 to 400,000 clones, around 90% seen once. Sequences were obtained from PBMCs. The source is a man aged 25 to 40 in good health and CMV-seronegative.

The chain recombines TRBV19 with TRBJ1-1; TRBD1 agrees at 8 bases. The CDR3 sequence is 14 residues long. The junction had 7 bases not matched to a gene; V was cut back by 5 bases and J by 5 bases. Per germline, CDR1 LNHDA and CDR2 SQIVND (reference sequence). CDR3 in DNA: TGTGCCAGTAGTCCCTGGGACAGGACAACTGAAGCTTTCTTT. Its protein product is CASSPWDRTTEAFF.

The CDR3 DNA sequence: TGTGCCAGCAGCCCTGGACAGGGGTTAATAGGTGGCTACACCTTC. It specifies CASSPGQGLIGGYTF. The chain employs TRBV6-5 and TRBJ1-2; TRBD1 matches at 9 bases. This CDR3 comprises 15 residues. The junction had 12 bases not matched to a gene; V was cut back by 6 bases and J by 7 bases. The germline CDR1 and CDR2 sequences are MNHEY and SVGAGI.

Written as DNA, the CDR3 is TGTGCCAGCAGGGCCGGGGTTAGACAGGGGGCCTACGAGCAGTACTTC. Translated: CASRAGVRQGAYEQYF. This chain connects TRBV7-8 to TRBJ2-7, with 9 bases matching TRBD1. With 6 bases clipped from V and 2 bases from J, the junction kept 11 bases outside the gene matches. The CDR3 consists of 16 residues. Germline V lookup: CDR1 SGHVS, CDR2 FQNEAQ.

The CDR3 region has the DNA TGTGCCAGCTTGAGGGCTGGAAACACCATATATTTT. This codes for CASLRAGNTIYF. The J gene is TRBJ1-3, the V gene TRBV2; D ambiguous. Germline V CDR1 and CDR2: SNHLY, FYNNEI. V lost 8 bases to trimming and J lost 2 bases, with 7 bases between them. The CDR3 consists of 12 residues.

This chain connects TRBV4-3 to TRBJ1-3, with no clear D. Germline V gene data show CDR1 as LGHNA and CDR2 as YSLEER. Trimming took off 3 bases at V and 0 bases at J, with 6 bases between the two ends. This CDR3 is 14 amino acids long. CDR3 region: CASSQASSGNTIYF. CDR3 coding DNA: TGCGCCAGCAGCCAGGCTTCCTCTGGAAACACCATATATTTT.

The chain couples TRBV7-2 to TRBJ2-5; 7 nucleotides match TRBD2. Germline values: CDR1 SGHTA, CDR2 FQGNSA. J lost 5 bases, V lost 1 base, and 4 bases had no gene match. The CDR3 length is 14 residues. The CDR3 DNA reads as TGTGCCAGCAGCTTAGGTAGCGGGTTGGAGACCCAGTACTTC. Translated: CASSLGSGLETQYF.

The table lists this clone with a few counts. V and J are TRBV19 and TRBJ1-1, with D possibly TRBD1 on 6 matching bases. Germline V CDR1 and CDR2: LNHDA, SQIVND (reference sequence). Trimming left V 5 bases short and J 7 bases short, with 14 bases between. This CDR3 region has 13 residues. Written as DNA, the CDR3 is TGTGCCAGTAGTCTCGGACAGACCTTTGAAGCTTTCTTT. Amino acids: CASSLGQTFEAFF.

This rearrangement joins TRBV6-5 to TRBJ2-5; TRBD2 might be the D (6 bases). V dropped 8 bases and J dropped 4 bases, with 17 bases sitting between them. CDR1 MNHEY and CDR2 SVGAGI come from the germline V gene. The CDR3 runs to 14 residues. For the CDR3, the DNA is TGTGCCAGCTCCTCTCCCCCGCGGGGAGAGACCCAGTACTTC. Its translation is CASSSPPRGETQYF.